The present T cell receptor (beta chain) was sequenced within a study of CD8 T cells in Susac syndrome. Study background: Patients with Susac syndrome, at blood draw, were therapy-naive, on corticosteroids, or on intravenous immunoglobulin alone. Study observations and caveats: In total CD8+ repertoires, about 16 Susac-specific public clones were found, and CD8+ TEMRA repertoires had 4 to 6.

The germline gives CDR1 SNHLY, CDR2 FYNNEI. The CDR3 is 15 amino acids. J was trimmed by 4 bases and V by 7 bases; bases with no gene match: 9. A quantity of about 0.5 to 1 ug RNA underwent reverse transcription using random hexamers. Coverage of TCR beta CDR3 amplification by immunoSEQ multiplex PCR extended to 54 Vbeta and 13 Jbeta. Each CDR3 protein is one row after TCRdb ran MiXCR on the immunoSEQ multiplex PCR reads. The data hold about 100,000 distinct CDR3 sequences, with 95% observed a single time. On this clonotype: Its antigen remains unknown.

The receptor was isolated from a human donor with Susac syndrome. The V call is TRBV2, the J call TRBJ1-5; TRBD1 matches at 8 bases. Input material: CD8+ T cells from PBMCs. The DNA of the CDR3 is TGTGCCAGCAACCTTCAGGGGGCTAGTAATCAGCCCCAGCATTTT. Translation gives CASNLQGASNQPQHF.